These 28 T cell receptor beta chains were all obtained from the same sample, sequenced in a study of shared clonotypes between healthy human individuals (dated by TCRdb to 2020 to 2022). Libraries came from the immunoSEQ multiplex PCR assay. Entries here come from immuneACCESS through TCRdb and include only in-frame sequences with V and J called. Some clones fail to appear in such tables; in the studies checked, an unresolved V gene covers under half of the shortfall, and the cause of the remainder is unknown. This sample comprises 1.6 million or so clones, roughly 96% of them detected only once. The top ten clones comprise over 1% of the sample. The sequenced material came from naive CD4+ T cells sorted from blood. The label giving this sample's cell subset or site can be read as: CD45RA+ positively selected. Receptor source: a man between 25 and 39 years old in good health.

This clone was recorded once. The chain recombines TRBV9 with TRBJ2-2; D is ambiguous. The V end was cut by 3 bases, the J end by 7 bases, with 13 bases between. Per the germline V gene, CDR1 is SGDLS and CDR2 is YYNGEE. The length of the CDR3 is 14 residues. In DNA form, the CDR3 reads TGTGCCAGCAGCGAGAGCCCCTGGGGCGGGGAGCTGTTTTTT. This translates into CASSESPWGGELFF.

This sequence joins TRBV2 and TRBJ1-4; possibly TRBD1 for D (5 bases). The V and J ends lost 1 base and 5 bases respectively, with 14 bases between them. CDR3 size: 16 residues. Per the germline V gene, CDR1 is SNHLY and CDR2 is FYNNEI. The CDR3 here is CASSEGRRGFNEKLFF. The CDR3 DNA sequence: TGTGCCAGCAGTGAAGGTCGTCGGGGGTTCAATGAAAAACTGTTTTTT.

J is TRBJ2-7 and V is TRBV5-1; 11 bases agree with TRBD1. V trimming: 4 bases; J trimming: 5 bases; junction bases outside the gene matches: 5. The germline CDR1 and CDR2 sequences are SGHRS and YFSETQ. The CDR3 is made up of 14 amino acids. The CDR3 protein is CASSRGQGGNEQYF. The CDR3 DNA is TGCGCCAGCAGCAGGGGACAGGGGGGCAACGAGCAGTACTTC. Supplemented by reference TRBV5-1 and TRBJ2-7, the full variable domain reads KAGVTQTPRYLIKTRGQQVTLSCSPISGHRSVSWYQQTPGQGLQFLFEYFSETQRNKGNFPGRFSGRQFSNSRSEMNVSTLELGDSALYLCASSRGQGGNEQYFGPGTRLTVT.

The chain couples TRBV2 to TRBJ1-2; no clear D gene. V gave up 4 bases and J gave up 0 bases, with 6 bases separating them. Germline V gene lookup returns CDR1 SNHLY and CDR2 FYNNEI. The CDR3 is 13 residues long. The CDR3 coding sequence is TGTGCCAGCAGTGTGTCGGCTAACTATGGCTACACCTTC. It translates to CASSVSANYGYTF.

Here the CDR3 DNA reads TGTGCCAACAGCGAAAGCCCGGGACAGGGTACCGGCTACACCTTC. Translating gives CANSESPGQGTGYTF. The chain has TRBV21-1 and TRBJ1-2; TRBD1 is taken as the D call from the table, unchecked against the DNA. TRBV21-1 is listed as a pseudogene. This CDR3 is built from 15 residues.

CDR3 in amino acids: CASSLVGVQPQHF. DNA for the CDR3: TGTGCCAGCAGCTTAGTTGGGGTACAGCCCCAGCATTTT. The chain links TRBV7-2 to TRBJ1-5; no firm D call. CDR1 is SGHTA and CDR2 is FQGNSA in the germline V gene. This CDR3 spans 13 amino acids. Trimming stripped 1 base from V and 7 bases from J, with 8 bases between.

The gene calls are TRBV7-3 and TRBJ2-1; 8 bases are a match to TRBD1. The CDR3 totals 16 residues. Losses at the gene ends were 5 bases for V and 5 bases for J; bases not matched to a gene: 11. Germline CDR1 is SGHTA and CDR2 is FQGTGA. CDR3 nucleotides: TGTGCCAGCAGCCAACAGGCGGACAGGGCGAACAATGAGCAGTTCTTC. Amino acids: CASSQQADRANNEQFF.

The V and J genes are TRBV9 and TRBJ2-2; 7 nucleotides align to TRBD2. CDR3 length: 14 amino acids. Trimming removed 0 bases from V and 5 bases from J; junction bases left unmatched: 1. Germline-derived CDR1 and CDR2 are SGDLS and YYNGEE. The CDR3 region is CASSVDGRTGELFF. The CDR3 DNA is TGTGCCAGCAGCGTAGACGGGAGGACCGGGGAGCTGTTTTTT.

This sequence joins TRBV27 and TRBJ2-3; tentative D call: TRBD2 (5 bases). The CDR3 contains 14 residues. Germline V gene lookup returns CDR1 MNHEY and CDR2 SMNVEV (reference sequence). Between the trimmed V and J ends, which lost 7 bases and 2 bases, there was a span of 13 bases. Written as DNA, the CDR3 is TGTGCCAGCATGGCCGACTACCTCACAGATACGCAGTATTTT. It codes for CASMADYLTDTQYF.

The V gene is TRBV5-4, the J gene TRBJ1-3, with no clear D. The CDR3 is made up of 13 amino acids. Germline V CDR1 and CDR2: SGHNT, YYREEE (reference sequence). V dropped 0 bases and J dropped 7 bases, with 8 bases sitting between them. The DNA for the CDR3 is TGTGCCAGCAGCTTGGTTGGCCGCAACACCATATATTTT. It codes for CASSLVGRNTIYF.

This CDR3 reads CASSRQGSNYGYTF. The CDR3 nucleotides read TGTGCCAGCAGTCGACAGGGATCTAACTATGGCTACACCTTC. The chain couples TRBV2 to TRBJ1-2; 7 bases map to TRBD1. Germline CDR1 reads SNHLY; CDR2 reads FYNNEI. The CDR3 is 14 amino acids. Trimming cost V 5 bases and J 0 bases; bases outside gene matches: 3. Based on the CDR3 plus reference TRBV2 and TRBJ1-2, the full variable domain is EPEVTQTPSHQVTQMGQEVILRCVPISNHLYFYWYRQILGQKVEFLVSFYNNEISEKSEIFDDQFSVERPDGSNFTLKIRSTKLEDSAMYFCASSRQGSNYGYTFGSGTRLTVV.

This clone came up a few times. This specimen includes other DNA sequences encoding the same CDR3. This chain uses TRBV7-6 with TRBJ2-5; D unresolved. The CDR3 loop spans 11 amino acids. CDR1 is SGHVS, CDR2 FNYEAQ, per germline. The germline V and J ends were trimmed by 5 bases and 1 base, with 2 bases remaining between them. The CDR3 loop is CASSAQETQYF. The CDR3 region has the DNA TGTGCCAGCAGCGCCCAAGAGACCCAGTACTTC.

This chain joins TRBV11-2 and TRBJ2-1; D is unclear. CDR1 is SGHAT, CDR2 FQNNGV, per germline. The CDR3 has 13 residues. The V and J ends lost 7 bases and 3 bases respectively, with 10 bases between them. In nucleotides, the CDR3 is TGTGCCAGCACCCAGGCGATCTACAATGAGCAGTTCTTC. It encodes CASTQAIYNEQFF. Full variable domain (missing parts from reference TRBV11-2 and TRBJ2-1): EAGVAQSPRYKIIEKRQSVAFWCNPISGHATLYWYQQILGQGPKLLIQFQNNGVVDDSQLPKDRFSAERLKGVDSTLKIQPAKLEDSAVYLCASTQAIYNEQFFGPGTRLTVL.

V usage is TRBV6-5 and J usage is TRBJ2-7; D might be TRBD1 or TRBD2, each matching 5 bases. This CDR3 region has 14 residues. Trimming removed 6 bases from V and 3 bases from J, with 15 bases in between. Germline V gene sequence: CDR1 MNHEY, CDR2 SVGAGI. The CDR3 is CASRSSGTDYEQYF. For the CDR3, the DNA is TGTGCCAGCAGATCCTCCGGGACGGACTACGAGCAGTACTTC.

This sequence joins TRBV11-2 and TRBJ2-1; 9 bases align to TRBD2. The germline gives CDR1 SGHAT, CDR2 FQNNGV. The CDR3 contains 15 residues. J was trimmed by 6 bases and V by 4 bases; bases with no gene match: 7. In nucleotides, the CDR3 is TGTGCCAGCAGCTCTCTAGCGGGATTGATCAATGAGCAGTTCTTC. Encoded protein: CASSSLAGLINEQFF. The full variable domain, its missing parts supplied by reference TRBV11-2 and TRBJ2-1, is EAGVAQSPRYKIIEKRQSVAFWCNPISGHATLYWYQQILGQGPKLLIQFQNNGVVDDSQLPKDRFSAERLKGVDSTLKIQPAKLEDSAVYLCASSSLAGLINEQFFGPGTRLTVL.

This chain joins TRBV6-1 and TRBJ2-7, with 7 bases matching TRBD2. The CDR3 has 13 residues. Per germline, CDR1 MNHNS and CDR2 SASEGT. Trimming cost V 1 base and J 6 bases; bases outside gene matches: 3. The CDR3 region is CASSEGGGVEQYF. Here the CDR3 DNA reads TGTGCCAGCAGTGAAGGGGGAGGGGTCGAGCAGTACTTC.

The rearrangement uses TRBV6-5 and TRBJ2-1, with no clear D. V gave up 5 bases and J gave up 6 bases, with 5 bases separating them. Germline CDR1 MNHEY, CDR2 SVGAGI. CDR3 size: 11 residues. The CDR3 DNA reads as TGTGCCAGCAGTACGCGCAATGAGCAGTTCTTC. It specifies CASSTRNEQFF.

The CDR3 region has the DNA TGCGCCAGCAGACAGGGTGGGGGTAACACTGAAGCTTTCTTT. This encodes CASRQGGGNTEAFF. The chain recombines TRBV10-1 with TRBJ1-1; tentative D call: TRBD1 (6 bases). Trimming removed 6 bases at V and 2 bases at J, with 13 bases between. CDR3 length equals 14 residues. The germline CDR1 and CDR2 sequences are WNHNN and SYGVQD (reference sequence).

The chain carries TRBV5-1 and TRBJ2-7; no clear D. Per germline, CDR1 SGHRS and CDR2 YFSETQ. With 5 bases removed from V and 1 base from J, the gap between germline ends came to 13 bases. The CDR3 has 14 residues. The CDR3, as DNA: TGCGCCAGCAGGTTTGAGACGGCTTCCTACGAGCAGTACTTC. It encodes CASRFETASYEQYF.

The chain's CDR3 is CASSPASDTQYF. CDR3 nucleotide sequence: TGTGCCAGCAGCCCTGCGTCAGATACGCAGTATTTT. The chain links TRBV7-3 to TRBJ2-3, with D unresolved. V lost 5 bases and J 4 bases, leaving 7 bases between the germline ends. CDR1 and CDR2 (germline): SGHTA, FQGTGA. This CDR3 spans 12 amino acids.

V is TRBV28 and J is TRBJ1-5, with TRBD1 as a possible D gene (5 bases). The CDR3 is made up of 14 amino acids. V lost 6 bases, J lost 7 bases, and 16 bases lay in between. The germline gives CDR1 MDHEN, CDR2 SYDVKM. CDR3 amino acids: CASSPGHSGQPQHF. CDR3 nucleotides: TGTGCCAGCAGCCCCGGACACTCGGGGCAGCCCCAGCATTTT. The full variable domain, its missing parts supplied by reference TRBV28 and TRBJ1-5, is DVKVTQSSRYLVKRTGEKVFLECVQDMDHENMFWYRQDPGLGLRLIYFSYDVKMKEKGDIPEGYSVSREKKERFSLILESASTNQTSMYLCASSPGHSGQPQHFGDGTRLSIL.

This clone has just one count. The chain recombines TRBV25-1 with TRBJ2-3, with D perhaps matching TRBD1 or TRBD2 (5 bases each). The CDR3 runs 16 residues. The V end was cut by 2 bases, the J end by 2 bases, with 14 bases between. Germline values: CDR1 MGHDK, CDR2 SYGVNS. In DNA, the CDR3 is TGTGCCAGCAGTGAAGGGGACGGATTAATCACAGATACGCAGTATTTT. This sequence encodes CASSEGDGLITDTQYF.

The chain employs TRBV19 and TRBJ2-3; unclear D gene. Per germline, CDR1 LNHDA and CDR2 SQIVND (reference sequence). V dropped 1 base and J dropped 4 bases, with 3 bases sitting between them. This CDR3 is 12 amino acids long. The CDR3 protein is CASSIVADTQYF. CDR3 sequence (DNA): TGTGCCAGTAGTATAGTCGCAGATACGCAGTATTTT.

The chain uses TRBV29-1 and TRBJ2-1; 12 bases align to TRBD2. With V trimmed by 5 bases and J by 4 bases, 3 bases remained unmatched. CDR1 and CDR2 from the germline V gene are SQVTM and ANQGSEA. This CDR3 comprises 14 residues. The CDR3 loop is CSVLAGGLYNEQFF. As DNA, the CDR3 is TGCAGCGTTCTAGCGGGAGGGCTATACAATGAGCAGTTCTTC.

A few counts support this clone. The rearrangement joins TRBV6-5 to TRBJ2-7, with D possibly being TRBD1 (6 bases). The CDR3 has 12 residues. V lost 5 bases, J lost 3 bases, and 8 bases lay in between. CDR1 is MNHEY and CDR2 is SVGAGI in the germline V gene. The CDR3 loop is CASSGGFYEQYF. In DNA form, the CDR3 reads TGTGCCAGCAGTGGGGGCTTCTACGAGCAGTACTTC.

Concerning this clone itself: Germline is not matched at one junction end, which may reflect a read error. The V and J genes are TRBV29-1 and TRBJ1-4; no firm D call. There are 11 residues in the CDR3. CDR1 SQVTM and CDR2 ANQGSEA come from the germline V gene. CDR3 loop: CSVWTTEKLFF. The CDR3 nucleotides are TGCAGCGTGTGGACTACTGAAAAACTGTTTTTT.

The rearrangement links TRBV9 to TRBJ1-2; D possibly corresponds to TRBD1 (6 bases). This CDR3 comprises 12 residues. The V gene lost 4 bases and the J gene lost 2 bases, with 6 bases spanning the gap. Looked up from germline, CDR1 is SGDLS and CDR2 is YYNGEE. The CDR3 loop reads CASSTGNYGYTF. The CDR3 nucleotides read TGTGCCAGCAGCACAGGGAACTATGGCTACACCTTC.

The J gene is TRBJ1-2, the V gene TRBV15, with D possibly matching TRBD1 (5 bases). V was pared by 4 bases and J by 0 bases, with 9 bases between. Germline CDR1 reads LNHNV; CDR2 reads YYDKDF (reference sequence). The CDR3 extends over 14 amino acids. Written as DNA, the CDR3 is TGTGCCACCAGCAACAGGTTAACTAACTATGGCTACACCTTC. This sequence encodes CATSNRLTNYGYTF.